The rows below give T cell receptor beta chains drawn from one sample of a study of identical twins. TCRdb re-called the 5' RACE reads with MiXCR, one entry per CDR3 protein. The sample carries around 250,000 distinct CDR3 sequences, about 12% recorded once. These data also featured in a second study, about yellow fever vaccine responses in identical twins.

Material for sequencing was memory (CD45RO+) T cells sorted from blood. Receptors were obtained from a woman under 30 in good health. Each CDR3 is given with its conserved first and last residue. The D gene is left open where the match is weak. Clone size appears in some rows only: once, few, many, or a class for an expanded clone.

d_call | j_call | v_call | clone_size | cdr3_nt | cdr3_aa
TRBD1 | TRBJ2-7 | TRBV6-1 | NA | TGTGCCAGCAGACTCCCGGGACAGAAATACGAGCAGTACTTC | CASRLPGQKYEQYF
TRBD2 | TRBJ2-7 | TRBV20-1 | many | TGCAGTGCTAGTCGACGTACTAGCGGGGGTCCTACGATAGCCTACGAGCAGTACTTC | CSASRRTSGGPTIAYEQYF
NA | TRBJ2-3 | TRBV7-9 | many | TGTGCCAGCAGTTATTATGGGAATACAGATACGCAGTATTTT | CASSYYGNTDTQYF
TRBD1 | TRBJ1-2 | TRBV7-9 | few | TGTGCCAGCAGCCAGGGACAGAACTATGGCTACACCTTC | CASSQGQNYGYTF
NA | TRBJ2-5 | TRBV29-1 | NA | TGCAGCGTTGACTGCGGGTCAGCCGAAGAGACCCAGTACTTC | CSVDCGSAEETQYF
NA | TRBJ2-7 | TRBV12-3/TRBV12-4 | NA | TGTGCCAGCAGGCTGGGGCCATCCTACGAGCAGTACTTC | CASRLGPSYEQYF
NA | TRBJ2-7 | TRBV2 | NA | TGTGCCAGCAGTCCTACAGAGACCTACGAGCAGTACTTC | CASSPTETYEQYF
NA | TRBJ2-2 | TRBV30 | NA | TGTGCCTGGAGTAGCAGGGGAAATGACGGGGAGCTGTTTTTT | CAWSSRGNDGELFF
TRBD2 | TRBJ2-7 | TRBV11-2 | few | TGTGCCAGCAGCCCCATCCCCAAGCTTCTAGCGGGAGGGCCCGAGCAGTACTTC | CASSPIPKLLAGGPEQYF
NA | TRBJ2-1 | TRBV28 | few | TGTGCCAGCAGTTCAGCGGAAACAGATTACAATGAGCAGTTCTTC | CASSSAETDYNEQFF
NA | TRBJ2-4 | TRBV9 | few | TGTGCCAGCAGCGGGGGGGTCGGGCAACCCAAAAACATTCAGTACTTC | CASSGGVGQPKNIQYF
TRBD2 | TRBJ2-1 | TRBV9 | NA | TGTGCCAGCAGCGTAACCGCTAGCGGGGGTTACAATGAGCAGTTCTTC | CASSVTASGGYNEQFF
NA | TRBJ1-3 | TRBV30 | NA | TGTGCCTGGAGTCTGAGAGTTGGAAACACCATATATTTT | CAWSLRVGNTIYF
TRBD2 | TRBJ2-3 | TRBV15 | many | TGTGCCACCAGCAGAGGACTAGCTTCAGATACGCAGTATTTT | CATSRGLASDTQYF
NA | TRBJ2-1 | TRBV7-9 | NA | TGTGCCAGCAGCTTAGCAGGGACCCTAGGAAATGAGCAGTTCTTC | CASSLAGTLGNEQFF
TRBD1 | TRBJ1-2 | TRBV25-1 | few | TGTGCCAGCAGTGCGGACAGGGTGGGATATGGCTACACCTTC | CASSADRVGYGYTF
NA | TRBJ1-1 | TRBV20-1 | NA | TGCAGTGCTATGCGGCCGACGAACACTGAAGCTTTCTTT | CSAMRPTNTEAFF
TRBD1 | TRBJ2-7 | TRBV7-9 | many | TGTGCCAGCAGCCCACATACGAACTCGGGACAGAACCCCTACGAGCAGTACTTC | CASSPHTNSGQNPYEQYF
NA | TRBJ2-5 | TRBV12-3/TRBV12-4 | many | TGTGCCAGCAGTTTAGTGGGACAACAAGAGACCCAGTACTTC | CASSLVGQQETQYF
NA | TRBJ2-3 | TRBV6-2/TRBV6-3 | many | TGTGCCAGCAGGGACCCAACAGATACGCAGTATTTT | CASRDPTDTQYF
NA | TRBJ1-4 | TRBV7-8 | NA | TGTGCCAGCAGCTTAGCTAATGAAAAACTGTTTTTT | CASSLANEKLFF
NA | TRBJ1-2 | TRBV7-2 | few | TGTGCCAGCAACCCAGGGAGTGGCTACACCTTC | CASNPGSGYTF
NA | TRBJ2-7 | TRBV29-1 | NA | TGCAGCGTTCGGGGCCTAACCTACGAGCAGTACTTC | CSVRGLTYEQYF
TRBD1 | TRBJ1-1 | TRBV19 | many | TGTGCCAGTGACAGGGGGTTAGGTGAAGCTTTCTTT | CASDRGLGEAFF
TRBD1 | TRBJ2-5 | TRBV11-2 | many | TGTGCCAGCAGCTCTCTCCGGGTCGGGACAGCTCTCACACTCCAAGAGACCCAGTACTTC | CASSSLRVGTALTLQETQYF
TRBD2 | TRBJ2-1 | TRBV12-3/TRBV12-4 | few | TGTGCCAGCCTTGGGGGGGGTTTTAGTGAGCAGTTCTTC | CASLGGGFSEQFF
TRBD1 | TRBJ2-7 | TRBV7-8 | few | TGTGCCAGCAGCTTACTCCGGGACAGGGTACACGAGCAGTACTTC | CASSLLRDRVHEQYF
NA | TRBJ1-1 | TRBV20-1 | few | TGCAGTGCTAGGCCCGTCGGACGGTCTCTAACTGAAGCTTTCTTT | CSARPVGRSLTEAFF
NA | TRBJ1-1 | TRBV7-2 | NA | TGTGCCAGCAGCTTTTTGAGTCCGGAAGCTTTCTTT | CASSFLSPEAFF
NA | TRBJ1-1 | TRBV6-2/TRBV6-3 | many | TGTGCCAGCAGTTGGTCAACGGGCACTGAAGCTTTCTTT | CASSWSTGTEAFF
TRBD1 | TRBJ2-3 | TRBV5-4 | NA | TGTGCCAGCAGCTCCCGGGACAGGGGATTAGATACGCAGTATTTT | CASSSRDRGLDTQYF
NA | TRBJ2-3 | TRBV20-1 | few | TGCAGTGCTAGGGTTCTCACGGAAACAGATACGCAGTATTTT | CSARVLTETDTQYF
TRBD2 | TRBJ2-2 | TRBV5-1 | few | TGCGCCAGCAGCTACGGGACTAGCGGGGGGAACACCGGGGAGCTGTTTTTT | CASSYGTSGGNTGELFF
NA | TRBJ2-5 | TRBV9 | many | TGTGCCAGCAGCTTAAACGGGAACCCTCAAGAGACCCAGTACTTC | CASSLNGNPQETQYF
TRBD1 | TRBJ2-5 | TRBV5-6 | NA | TGTGCCAGCAGCTTAGGCCCGACAGGGGGCAAAGAGACCCAGTACTTC | CASSLGPTGGKETQYF
NA | TRBJ2-7 | TRBV11-3 | many | TGTGCCAGCAGCTTAGATAAGGCAACCTACGAGCAGTACTTC | CASSLDKATYEQYF
TRBD2 | TRBJ2-3 | TRBV7-2 | NA | TGTGCCAGCAGCACGACTAGCGCACATACGCAGTATTTT | CASSTTSAHTQYF
NA | TRBJ2-2 | TRBV5-6 | many | TGTGCCAGCAGCTTGGCCGCAGGCCCCGGGGAGCTGTTTTTT | CASSLAAGPGELFF
TRBD1 | TRBJ2-2 | TRBV7-8 | many | TGTGCCAGCAGCTTAAGGTTCATGGGACAGGGTCATTCCGGGGAGCTGTTTTTT | CASSLRFMGQGHSGELFF
TRBD2 | TRBJ2-7 | TRBV24-1 | NA | TGTGCCACCGGGCGCGGGAGACTAGCGAGTGCCTACGAGCAGTACTTC | CATGRGRLASAYEQYF
NA | TRBJ2-2 | TRBV5-1 | few | TGCGCCAGCAGTACGGTACTAGGGGACACCGGGGAGCTGTTTTTT | CASSTVLGDTGELFF
NA | TRBJ2-7 | TRBV5-6 | few | TGTGCCAGCAGCTTGGACCAGGGACACTCCTACGAGCAGTACTTC | CASSLDQGHSYEQYF
NA | TRBJ2-7 | TRBV10-3 | many | TGTGCCATCAGTCAGGGGTCCTACGAGCAGTACTTC | CAISQGSYEQYF
TRBD2 | TRBJ2-7 | TRBV4-3 | many | TGCGCCAGCAGCCAAGGGACTAGCGGAACCTACGAGCAGTACTTC | CASSQGTSGTYEQYF
TRBD2 | TRBJ2-1 | TRBV7-2 | NA | TGTGCCAGCAGCTCCCCCCCACTACTAGCGCAGAATGAGCAGTTCTTC | CASSSPPLLAQNEQFF
TRBD2 | TRBJ2-1 | TRBV12-3/TRBV12-4 | few | TGTGCCAGCCAGAGAGCGGGAGGCCGCGACAATGAGCAGTTCTTC | CASQRAGGRDNEQFF